What follows describes a single TCR beta chain. The data were taken from a study of T cell responses to AZD1222 COVID-19 vaccine. Generated by immunoSEQ multiplex PCR, the TCRdb table keeps only in-frame clones and is missing some. The profile shows under 95,000 clones, approximately 88% of them singletons. The CDR3 sequence is 15 residues long. The germline V gene encodes CDR1 SNHLY and CDR2 FYNNEI. V dropped 7 bases and J dropped 1; count of bases not matched to a gene: 4. The sequence came from an adult who received the AZD1222 COVID-19 vaccine. Sequenced material: peripheral blood, taken 28 days after the second AZD1222 dose. The chain has TRBV2 and TRBJ2-2; 9 bases are shared with TRBD2. The DNA of the CDR3 is TGTGCCAGCACGGGTAGCGGGGGGAACACCGGGGAGCTGTTTTTT. It codes for CASTGSGGNTGELFF.